This T cell receptor (beta chain) is drawn from a study of blood T cell repertoires in COVID-19. Study-wide background: The study drew acute and convalescent COVID-19 samples from the United States, Italy and Spain. PBMCs, B-cell-depleted T cells, or T cells were the source of the cDNA or gDNA that made up the material.

Germline lookup yields CDR1 GTSNPN and CDR2 SVGIG (reference sequence). With V trimmed by 7 bases and J by 1 base, 10 bases remained unmatched. The CDR3 extends over 15 amino acids. Only one count was recorded for this clone. Libraries were prepared by immunoSEQ multiplex PCR; TCRdb keeps only in-frame clonotypes and omits some of them. The sample has around 45,000 clones; about 91% are singletons. The chain links TRBV30 to TRBJ1-2; 9 nucleotides align to TRBD1. Sequenced input: peripheral blood. This sequence was found in a man aged 55 to 70 with active COVID-19. The CDR3 sequence: CASYRDRAINYGYTF. CDR3 sequence (DNA): TGTGCCTCTTACCGGGACAGGGCCATTAACTATGGCTACACCTTC.